The rows below give T cell receptor beta chains drawn from one sample of a study of memory CD4+ T cells and cytomegalovirus serostatus. TCRdb's table, derived via immunoSEQ multiplex PCR, lists solely in-frame clones and lacks some. The repertoire consists of 30,000 to 40,000 clones, with over 65% occurring once and the leading ten covering approximately 0.78%. Sequenced sample: memory CD4+ T cells from blood. Receptor source: an adult in good health and CMV-seronegative. CDR3s include the opening cysteine and the closing phenylalanine or tryptophan. The D gene is left open where the match is weak. Expanded clones are given a class, and other clones once, few, many or no size at all.

TRBJ2-7 | TRBV29-1 | - | - | TGCAGCGTTATACAGGACCCCTCCTCCGACGAGCAGTACTTC | CSVIQDPSSDEQYF
TRBJ2-5 | TRBV9 | - | - | TGTGCCAGCAGCGTAGGGGCGGGGATCCGGACCCAGTACTTC | CASSVGAGIRTQYF
TRBJ1-6 | TRBV30 | - | TRBD1 | TGTGCCTGGAGTAGAGGACAGGATAATTCACCCCTCCACTTT | CAWSRGQDNSPLHF
TRBJ1-3 | TRBV10-3 | - | TRBD1 | TGTGCCATCACCGCGGGACAGGGAAGATCTGAAGGAAACACCATATATTTT | CAITAGQGRSEGNTIYF
TRBJ1-6 | TRBV7-9 | - | - | TGTGCCAGCAGCGCCGAGGGTACTTGGGGTTCACCCCTCCACTTT | CASSAEGTWGSPLHF
TRBJ1-5 | TRBV7-2 | - | - | TGTGCCAGCAGCTTAGGGCACAGTGGAGGTTATCCCCAGCATTTT | CASSLGHSGGYPQHF
TRBJ1-2 | TRBV2 | - | - | TGTGCCAGTAGAAGGGAGGGGTTGGATGGCTACACCTTC | CASRREGLDGYTF
TRBJ2-5 | TRBV19 | few | - | TGTGCCAGTAGGAAGGAGGGACGGTACCAAGAGACCCAGTACTTC | CASRKEGRYQETQYF
TRBJ1-5 | TRBV7-9 | few | - | TGTGCCAGCAGCTTAGCGCAAATCAATCAGCCCCAGCATTTT | CASSLAQINQPQHF
TRBJ1-3 | TRBV5-1 | - | - | TGCGCCAGCAGCGCGGACTCTGGAAACACCATATATTTT | CASSADSGNTIYF
TRBJ2-3 | TRBV5-1 | - | TRBD2 | TGCGCCAGCAGCTTGGGACTAGCGGGGGGGCCAACTCCGGATACGCAGTATTTT | CASSLGLAGGPTPDTQYF
TRBJ2-1 | TRBV10-1 | - | TRBD2 | TGCGCCAGCAGTGAGGTAGCGGGGGGGCCTTACAATGAGCAGTTCTTC | CASSEVAGGPYNEQFF
TRBJ1-5 | TRBV11-2 | - | - | TGTGCCAGCAGCCCCACAGTGGGCAATCAGCCCCAGCATTTT | CASSPTVGNQPQHF
TRBJ1-1 | TRBV7-2 | - | - | TGTGCCAGCAGCTTAGCCGTGGGGACGGTTGGCAAGACCTCTGAAGCTTTCTTT | CASSLAVGTVGKTSEAFF
TRBJ1-1 | TRBV5-1 | - | TRBD1 | TGCGCCAGCAGGATAAGCGGGACAGCGAACACTGAAGCTTTCTTT | CASRISGTANTEAFF
TRBJ1-4 | TRBV4-1 | - | - | TGCGCCAGCAGCCAAGAAGGGGCAGGGACCAAAGGGGAAAAACTGTTTTTT | CASSQEGAGTKGEKLFF
TRBJ2-5 | TRBV7-9 | - | TRBD1 | TGTGCCAGCAGCTTGGGGCAGGGGGCCCAAGAGACCCAGTACTTC | CASSLGQGAQETQYF
TRBJ2-7 | TRBV18 | few | - | TGTGCCAGCTCACCACAGGTGGTGGGGTACTTC | CASSPQVVGYF
TRBJ1-5 | TRBV4-2 | - | TRBD1 | TGTGCCAGCAGCCCCCGAACAGGGGCAGAAGGAAGCAATCAGCCCCAGCATTTT | CASSPRTGAEGSNQPQHF
TRBJ2-5 | TRBV7-9 | - | TRBD2 | TGTGCCAGCAGCCTTGCGGGGGACCCTCAAGAGACCCAGTACTTC | CASSLAGDPQETQYF
TRBJ1-6 | TRBV29-1 | - | - | TGCAGCGTTAGGCCTGAAGCTCGTAATTCACCCCTCCACTTT | CSVRPEARNSPLHF
TRBJ1-4 | TRBV7-9 | - | - | TGTGCCAGCAGCTTCCTTGCCGCAGACGGTGAAAAACTGTTTTTT | CASSFLAADGEKLFF
TRBJ2-3 | TRBV7-3 | few | TRBD2 | TGTGCCAGCAGCTTAAGCGGGGGGGCCTTAAATACGCAGTATTTT | CASSLSGGALNTQYF
TRBJ1-1 | TRBV6-1 | - | - | TGTGCCAGCAGTAGAAAGAACACTGAAGCTTTCTTT | CASSRKNTEAFF
TRBJ2-5 | TRBV6-6 | - | - | TGTGCCAGCAGACGCGGAGTAGCCCAAGAGACCCAGTACTTC | CASRRGVAQETQYF
TRBJ2-4 | TRBV2 | - | - | TGTGCCAGCAGCGGGGAAGACCGCCTCCTAGCCAAAAACATTCAGTACTTC | CASSGEDRLLAKNIQYF
TRBJ1-4 | TRBV6-5 | - | - | TGTGCCAGCCGGGGGAATGAAAAACTGTTTTTT | CASRGNEKLFF
TRBJ2-3 | TRBV15 | - | - | TGTGCCACCAGCAGAGATTGGCCGACAGATACGCAGTATTTT | CATSRDWPTDTQYF
TRBJ1-2 | TRBV4-1 | few | TRBD1 | TGCGCCAGCAGCCAAGTCGCAGGGGGCCATGGCTACACCTTC | CASSQVAGGHGYTF
TRBJ1-1 | TRBV7-2 | - | - | TGTGCCAGCAGCTCAAATAGGGGACGGCTGAACACTGAAGCTTTCTTT | CASSSNRGRLNTEAFF
TRBJ1-6 | TRBV6-1 | medium-sized | - | TGTGCCAGCAGTGAACGGGTGGACGGAGGGAATAATTCACCCCTCCACTTT | CASSERVDGGNNSPLHF
TRBJ2-2 | TRBV7-8 | - | - | TGTGCCAGCAGCCAGGACAGACCCACCGGGGAGCTGTTTTTT | CASSQDRPTGELFF
TRBJ2-5 | TRBV4-1 | - | - | TGCGCCAGCAGCCAAGATAACCGCGGGACAGCGATCCAAGAGACCCAGTACTTC | CASSQDNRGTAIQETQYF
TRBJ1-2 | TRBV30 | - | - | TGTGCCTGGAGCCCCTCGTCTGTCTATGGCTACACCTTC | CAWSPSSVYGYTF
TRBJ1-2 | TRBV6-5 | - | - | TGTGCCAGCAGTTCCTACATACAGGGAGGTGACTATGGCTACACCTTC | CASSSYIQGGDYGYTF
TRBJ1-5 | TRBV29-1 | - | - | TGCAGCGTTGGGAGTCGGAATCAGCCCCAGCATTTT | CSVGSRNQPQHF
TRBJ2-5 | TRBV5-1 | - | TRBD2 | TGCGCCAGCAGCTTGGGCTTAGCGGGGATGCAAGAGACCCAGTACTTC | CASSLGLAGMQETQYF
TRBJ1-3 | TRBV5-1 | - | - | TGCGCCAGCAGCGGAACGGGACCTGGAAACACCATATATTTT | CASSGTGPGNTIYF
TRBJ2-7 | TRBV27 | - | TRBD1 | TGTGCCAGCAGTCGGTGGACAGGGGGCCGTTTAGAGCAGTACTTC | CASSRWTGGRLEQYF
TRBJ2-5 | TRBV7-9 | once | - | TGTGCCAGCAGCTTAGCCACCACGTGGGAGACCCAGTACTTC | CASSLATTWETQYF